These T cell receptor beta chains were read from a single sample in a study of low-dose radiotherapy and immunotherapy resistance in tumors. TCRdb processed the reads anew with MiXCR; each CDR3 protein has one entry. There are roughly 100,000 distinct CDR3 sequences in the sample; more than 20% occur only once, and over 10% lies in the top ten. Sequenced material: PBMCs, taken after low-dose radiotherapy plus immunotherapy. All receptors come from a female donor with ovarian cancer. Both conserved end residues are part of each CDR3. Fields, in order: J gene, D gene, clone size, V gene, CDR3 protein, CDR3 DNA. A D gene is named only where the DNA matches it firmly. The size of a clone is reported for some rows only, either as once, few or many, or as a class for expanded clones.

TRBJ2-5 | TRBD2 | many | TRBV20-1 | CSAHLAGVFSVETQYF | TGCAGTGCTCATCTAGCGGGGGTATTTTCCGTAGAGACCCAGTACTTC
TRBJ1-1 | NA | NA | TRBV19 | CASSTPGRDTEAFF | TGTGCCAGTAGTACTCCTGGACGGGACACTGAAGCTTTCTTT
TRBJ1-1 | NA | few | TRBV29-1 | CSVTPGTLNTEAFF | TGCAGCGTCACACCCGGGACCTTAAACACTGAAGCTTTCTTT
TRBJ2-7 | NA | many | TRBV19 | CASSIGKASYEQYF | TGTGCCAGTAGTATTGGAAAAGCCTCCTACGAGCAGTACTTC
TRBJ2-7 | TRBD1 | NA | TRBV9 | CASSTRTGASYEQYF | TGTGCCAGCAGCACTCGGACAGGGGCCTCCTACGAGCAGTACTTC
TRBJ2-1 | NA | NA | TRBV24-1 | CATSPSWGSSYNEQFF | TGTGCCACCAGCCCCTCCTGGGGAAGCTCCTACAATGAGCAGTTCTTC
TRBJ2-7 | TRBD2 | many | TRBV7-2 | CASSLLLAGGSAYEQYF | TGTGCCAGCAGCTTACTCCTAGCGGGAGGGTCCGCCTACGAGCAGTACTTC
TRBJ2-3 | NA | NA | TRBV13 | CASSEARDLTDTQYF | TGTGCCAGCAGTGAGGCCAGGGACCTTACAGATACGCAGTATTTT
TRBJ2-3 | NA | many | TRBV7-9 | CASSYSGPGIDTQYF | TGTGCCAGCAGCTATAGCGGCCCCGGCATAGATACGCAGTATTTT
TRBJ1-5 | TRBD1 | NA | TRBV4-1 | CASSQAPGGQGANQPQHF | TGCGCCAGCAGCCAAGCACCGGGCGGACAGGGCGCCAATCAGCCCCAGCATTTT
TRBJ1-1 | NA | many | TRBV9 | CASSAILDTEAFF | TGTGCCAGCAGCGCAATTTTGGACACTGAAGCTTTCTTT
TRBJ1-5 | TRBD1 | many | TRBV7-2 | CASSYRDRGRFQPQHF | TGTGCCAGCAGCTACCGGGACAGGGGGCGCTTTCAGCCCCAGCATTTT
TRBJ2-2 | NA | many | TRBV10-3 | CAINGSKAPTNTGELFF | TGTGCCATCAATGGGAGTAAGGCTCCAACGAACACCGGGGAGCTGTTTTTT
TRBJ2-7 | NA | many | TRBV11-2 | CASSLTRQGGGYEQYF | TGTGCCAGCAGCCTTACTAGACAGGGAGGAGGCTACGAGCAGTACTTC
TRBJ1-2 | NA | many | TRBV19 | CASSFGSPNYGYTF | TGTGCCAGTAGTTTCGGGTCTCCTAACTATGGCTACACCTTC
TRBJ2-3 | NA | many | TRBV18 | CASSPRNGDTDTQYF | TGTGCCAGCTCACCCCGTAACGGAGACACAGATACGCAGTATTTT
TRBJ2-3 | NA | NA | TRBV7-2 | CAVTDTQYF | TGTGCAGTCACAGATACGCAGTATTTT
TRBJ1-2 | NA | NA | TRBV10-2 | CASRAEEGHSNYGYTF | TGCGCCAGCAGAGCGGAGGAGGGCCACTCTAACTATGGCTACACCTTC
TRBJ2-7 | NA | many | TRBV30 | CAWSRVQSAYEQYF | TGTGCCTGGAGTCGGGTACAGTCTGCCTACGAGCAGTACTTC
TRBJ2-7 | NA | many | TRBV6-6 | CASSHRSSGANEQYF | TGTGCCAGCAGCCACCGGAGTAGCGGAGCTAACGAGCAGTACTTC
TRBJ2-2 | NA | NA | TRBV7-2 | CASSSQGTRGSGELFF | TGTGCCAGCAGCTCCCAGGGGACCCGAGGGTCTGGGGAGCTGTTTTTT
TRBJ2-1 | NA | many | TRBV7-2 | CASSSQMVYGQFF | TGTGCCAGCAGCTCCCAGATGGTCTATGGGCAGTTCTTC
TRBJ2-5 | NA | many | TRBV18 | CASSPLRDARETQYF | TGTGCCAGCTCACCTCTCAGAGACGCAAGGGAGACCCAGTACTTC
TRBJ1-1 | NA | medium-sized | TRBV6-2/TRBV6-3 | CASRRIQGTEAFF | TGTGCCAGCAGAAGAATCCAGGGTACTGAAGCTTTCTTT
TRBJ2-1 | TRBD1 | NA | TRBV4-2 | CASSLVSGTGGLNEQFF | TGTGCCAGCAGCCTTGTATCCGGGACAGGGGGCTTGAATGAGCAGTTCTTC
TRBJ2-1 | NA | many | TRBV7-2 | CASSPAWGPYNEQFF | TGTGCCAGCAGCCCCGCGTGGGGCCCATACAATGAGCAGTTCTTC
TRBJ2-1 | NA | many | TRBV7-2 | CASSRGPEQFF | TGTGCCAGCAGCAGGGGACCCGAGCAGTTCTTC
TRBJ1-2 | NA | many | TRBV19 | CASMGERTVYGYTF | TGTGCCAGTATGGGGGAACGGACCGTCTATGGCTACACCTTC
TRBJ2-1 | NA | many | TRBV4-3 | CASSLSKGPYNEQFF | TGCGCCAGCAGCCTCTCAAAGGGACCCTACAATGAGCAGTTCTTC
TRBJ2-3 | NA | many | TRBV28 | CASSLKDTQYF | TGTGCCAGCAGTTTAAAAGATACGCAGTATTTT
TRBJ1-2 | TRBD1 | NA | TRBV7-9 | CASSQDREHGYTF | TGTGCCAGCAGCCAGGACAGGGAACATGGCTACACCTTC
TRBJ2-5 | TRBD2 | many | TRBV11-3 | CASSFRAGGGETQYF | TGTGCCAGCAGCTTCAGAGCGGGAGGTGGCGAGACCCAGTACTTC
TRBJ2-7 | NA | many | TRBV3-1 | CASSSPRGYEQYF | TGTGCCAGCTCCTCCCCGAGGGGCTACGAGCAGTACTTC
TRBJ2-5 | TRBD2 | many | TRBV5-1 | CASSSLAGVETQYF | TGCGCCAGCAGCTCACTAGCGGGGGTGGAGACCCAGTACTTC
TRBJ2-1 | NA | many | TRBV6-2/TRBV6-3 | CASRPPAGNEQFF | TGTGCCAGCAGGCCCCCCGCAGGCAATGAGCAGTTCTTC
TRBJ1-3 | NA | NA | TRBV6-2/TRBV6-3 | CASSYPLDGRSGNTIYF | TGTGCCAGCAGTTACCCCCTGGACGGCCGCTCTGGAAACACCATATATTTT
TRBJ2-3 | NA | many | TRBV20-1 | CSAPPGTADTQYF | TGCAGTGCCCCCCCGGGAACTGCAGATACGCAGTATTTT
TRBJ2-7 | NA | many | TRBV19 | CASSRGLSSYEQYF | TGTGCCAGTAGTAGGGGACTGAGCTCCTACGAGCAGTACTTC
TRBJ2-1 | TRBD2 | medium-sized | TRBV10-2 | CASSPRGLAGAASQFF | TGCGCCAGCAGCCCCAGGGGACTAGCGGGAGCTGCGTCGCAGTTCTTC
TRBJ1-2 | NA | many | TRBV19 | CASTPAGQPIYCYTF | TGTGCCAGTACGCCGGCAGGGCAACCAATCTATTGCTACACCTTC
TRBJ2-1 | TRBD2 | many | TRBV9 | CASSPAGNYNEQFF | TGTGCCAGCAGTCCAGCGGGAAACTACAATGAGCAGTTCTTC
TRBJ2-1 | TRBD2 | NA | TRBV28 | CASTVAGLRDEQFF | TGTGCCAGCACCGTAGCGGGACTTCGGGATGAGCAGTTCTTC
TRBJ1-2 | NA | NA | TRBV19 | CASSIILHTGYGYTF | TGTGCCAGTAGTATAATCCTCCATACGGGCTATGGCTACACCTTC
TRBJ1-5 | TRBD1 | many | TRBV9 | CASSAGQGRDQPQHF | TGTGCCAGCAGCGCAGGACAGGGGAGGGATCAGCCCCAGCATTTT
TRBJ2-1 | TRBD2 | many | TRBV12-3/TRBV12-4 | CASSSTGGVYNEQFF | TGTGCCAGCAGTTCCACGGGAGGGGTGTACAATGAGCAGTTCTTC
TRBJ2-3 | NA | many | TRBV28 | CASTRADRDTQYF | TGTGCCAGCACCCGGGCTGACCGAGATACGCAGTATTTT
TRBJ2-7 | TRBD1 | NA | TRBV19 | CASSPRTGISYEQYF | TGTGCCAGTAGTCCCCGGACAGGGATATCCTACGAGCAGTACTTC
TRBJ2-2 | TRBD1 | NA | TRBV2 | CASRDRANTGELFF | TGTGCCAGCCGGGACAGAGCTAACACCGGGGAGCTGTTTTTT
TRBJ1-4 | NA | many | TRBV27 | CASSGGELVNEKLFF | TGTGCCAGCAGTGGCGGGGAGTTGGTCAATGAAAAACTGTTTTTT
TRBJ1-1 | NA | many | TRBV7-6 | CASSLSGGARGAFF | TGTGCCAGCAGCTTAAGCGGGGGGGCCCGGGGAGCTTTCTTT
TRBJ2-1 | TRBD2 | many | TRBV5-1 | CASTITGTSGINEQFF | TGCGCCAGCACCATTACCGGGACTAGCGGGATTAATGAGCAGTTCTTC
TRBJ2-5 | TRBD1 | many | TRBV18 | CASSPAGTGVETQYF | TGTGCCAGCTCACCGGCCGGGACAGGGGTGGAGACCCAGTACTTC
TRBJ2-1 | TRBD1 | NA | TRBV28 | CASSFWKGQGVDEQFF | TGTGCCAGCAGTTTCTGGAAGGGACAGGGTGTCGATGAGCAGTTCTTC
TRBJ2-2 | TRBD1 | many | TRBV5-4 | CASTRTGPNTGELFF | TGTGCCAGCACCCGGACAGGCCCGAACACCGGGGAGCTGTTTTTT
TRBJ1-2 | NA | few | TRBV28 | CASSRDFYGYTF | TGTGCCAGCAGCCGGGATTTCTATGGCTACACCTTC